The 18 T cell receptor beta chains below come from one sample, sequenced in a study of cytomegalovirus exposure and HLA in healthy donors (dated by TCRdb to about 2017). The library was prepared using the immunoSEQ multiplex PCR assay. For the multiplex PCR, a mixture combining 60 forward primers for TCR Vbeta segments and 13 reverse primers for TCR Jbeta segments was used. What TCRdb holds here is the immuneACCESS table cut down to in-frame rearrangements. Part of the clones is not present; checked against another copy, under half of the missing clones reflect an unresolved V gene, and the others are unexplained. This sample has roughly 87,000 clones in its table, and more than 70% of those were observed once. 4% to 5% of the sample is in the top ten clones. Sequencing was carried out using PBMCs. Source of these receptors: a man in his 60s in good health and CMV-seronegative.

V gene TRBV27 combines with J gene TRBJ1-2, with 7 bases aligning to TRBD1. The CDR3 contains 16 residues. V shed 4 bases, J shed 4 bases, and the junction held 12 bases outside the gene matches. Germline CDR1 MNHEY, CDR2 SMNVEV (reference sequence). Here the CDR3 DNA reads TGTGCCAGCAGTTCAGGAGGGGGCCGTAGTTTCTATGGCTACACCTTC. Translated: CASSSGGGRSFYGYTF.

The chain joins TRBV10-1 to TRBJ2-2, with D perhaps TRBD1 (6 bases). The CDR3 contains 17 residues. Trimming took off 6 bases at V and 4 bases at J, with 21 bases between the two ends. Germline CDR1 reads WNHNN; CDR2 reads SYGVQD (reference sequence). Here the CDR3 reads CASRRGTETKITGELFF. The DNA of the CDR3 is TGCGCCAGCAGGAGGGGGACCGAGACCAAAATCACCGGGGAGCTGTTTTTT.

This clone showed up just once. The J gene is TRBJ2-7, the V gene TRBV7-9, with TRBD2 matching 13 bases. This CDR3 has 16 amino acids. The V gene end was trimmed by 4 bases and the J gene end by 6 bases; junction bases not matched to a gene: 9. CDR1 is SEHNR, CDR2 FQNEAQ, per germline (reference sequence). The CDR3 sequence: CASSWARLAGGLEQYF. CDR3 sequence (DNA): TGTGCCAGCAGCTGGGCCCGACTAGCGGGGGGACTCGAGCAGTACTTC. Full variable domain (outside the CDR3, taken from reference TRBV7-9 and TRBJ2-7): DTGVSQNPRHKITKRGQNVTFRCDPISEHNRLYWYRQTLGQGPEFLTYFQNEAQLEKSRLLSDRFSAERPKGSFSTLEIQRTEQGDSAMYLCASSWARLAGGLEQYFGPGTRLTVT.

Written as DNA, the CDR3 is TGTGCCAGCAGTTTGGGGGGGTTAGCTAACTATGGCTACACCTTC. The encoded protein is CASSLGGLANYGYTF. The V call is TRBV28, the J call TRBJ1-2; TRBD1 is a possible D gene (5 bases). The CDR3 has 15 amino acids. Trimming removed 3 bases at V and 0 bases at J, with 11 bases between. Per the germline V gene, CDR1 is MDHEN and CDR2 is SYDVKM.

The chain couples TRBV18 to TRBJ2-1; perhaps D is TRBD1 or TRBD2 (7 bases each). Between the trimmed V and J ends, which lost 6 bases and 7 bases, there was a span of 16 bases. The germline gives CDR1 KGHSH, CDR2 LQKENI. This CDR3 comprises 14 residues. The CDR3 nucleotides are TGTGCCAGCTCCCCAGGGGGGGACGGGAATGAGCAGTTCTTC. Its translation is CASSPGGDGNEQFF.

The chain has TRBV6-5 and TRBJ2-7; TRBD1 is a possible D gene (5 bases). V was pared by 0 bases and J by 6 bases, with 9 bases between. CDR3 size: 13 residues. Germline CDR1 is MNHEY and CDR2 is SVGAGI. The DNA for the CDR3 is TGTGCCAGCAGTTACTCTTGGGGCCCCGAGCAGTACTTC. Protein product: CASSYSWGPEQYF.

CDR3 sequence (DNA): TGTGCCAGCAAGGGACTTAGGACGTTATCTGGAAACACCATATATTTT. Translated: CASKGLRTLSGNTIYF. The chain is built from TRBV11-2 and TRBJ1-3; a possible D gene is TRBD1 (5 bases). CDR1 and CDR2 from the germline V gene are SGHAT and FQNNGV. Between the trimmed V and J ends, which lost 7 bases and 1 base, there was a span of 17 bases. The CDR3 contains 16 residues.

The chain uses TRBV6-5 and TRBJ2-5; the match to TRBD1 covers 7 bases. This CDR3 spans 14 amino acids. The germline V gene has CDR1 MNHEY and CDR2 SVGAGI. The ends lost 6 bases at V and 4 bases at J; junction bases unmatched: 8. CDR3 loop: CASSRYYRGETQYF. The DNA of the CDR3 is TGTGCCAGCAGCCGATACTACAGGGGAGAGACCCAGTACTTC.

The rearrangement links TRBV10-2 to TRBJ2-5, with D perhaps TRBD2 (6 bases). The DNA matches TRBJ2-7 better at its end, which makes the J call doubtful. The CDR3 spans 13 residues. The germline V gene has CDR1 WSHSY and CDR2 SAAADI. The CDR3 nucleotides are TGCGCCAGCAGGGGACTCAACTCCTACGAGCAGTACTTC. Protein: CASRGLNSYEQYF.

The V and J genes are TRBV29-1 and TRBJ2-7; 11 bases align to TRBD2. CDR1 and CDR2 from the germline V gene are SQVTM and ANQGSEA. V was clipped by 6 bases and J by 4 bases; unmatched bases: 2. The CDR3 contains 12 residues. In DNA form, the CDR3 reads TGCAGCGTCGGGACTAGCGGATACGAGCAGTACTTC. Its translation: CSVGTSGYEQYF.

This clone was detected a few times. The rearrangement uses TRBV7-8 and TRBJ2-1; D perhaps matches TRBD1 (6 bases). The CDR3 runs to 15 residues. Germline V lookup: CDR1 SGHVS, CDR2 FQNEAQ. V was clipped by 1 base and J by 7 bases, with 14 bases between them. CDR3: CASSLDSGDRNEQFF. The CDR3 DNA reads TGTGCCAGCAGCTTAGACTCAGGAGACAGGAATGAGCAGTTCTTC.

This sequence joins TRBV6-5 and TRBJ1-5; TRBD1 matches at 8 bases. CDR3 size: 14 residues. V shed 6 bases, J shed 6 bases, and the junction held 7 bases outside the gene matches. In germline, CDR1 is MNHEY, CDR2 SVGAGI. The CDR3 DNA reads TGTGCCAGCAGCCCGGGACAGGCGGCTCAGCCCCAGCATTTT. Protein sequence: CASSPGQAAQPQHF.

Details on this clone: Other nucleotide sequences from this sample produce the same CDR3. V usage is TRBV6-6 and J usage is TRBJ2-2, with TRBD1 matching 7 bases. The germline V gene encodes CDR1 MNHNY and CDR2 SVGAGI (reference sequence). The CDR3 loop spans 16 amino acids. V was clipped by 2 bases and J by 1 base; unmatched bases: 4. The CDR3 nucleotides read TGTGCCAGCAGTTACCCTAGGGGGCAGAACACCGGGGAGCTGTTTTTT. It encodes CASSYPRGQNTGELFF.

The chain is built from TRBV6-1 and TRBJ1-5; no definite D call. The CDR3 length is 14 residues. The V gene lost 4 bases and the J gene lost 3 bases, with 10 bases spanning the gap. Per germline, CDR1 MNHNS and CDR2 SASEGT. Written as DNA, the CDR3 is TGTGCCAGCAGTGCCGGACGGGACAATCAGCCCCAGCATTTT. Amino acids: CASSAGRDNQPQHF.

The chain combines TRBV9 with TRBJ2-1; 7 nucleotides match TRBD2. Per germline, CDR1 SGDLS and CDR2 YYNGEE. This CDR3 contains 15 residues. V trimming: 0 bases; J trimming: 2 bases; junction bases outside the gene matches: 2. CDR3 DNA sequence: TGTGCCAGCAGCGTAGCAGGACTAGCCTACAATGAGCAGTTCTTC. Translation gives CASSVAGLAYNEQFF.

The rearrangement uses TRBV6-6 and TRBJ2-7, with TRBD2 matching over 9 bases. J lost 5 bases, V lost 1 base, and 3 bases had no gene match. Germline V gene sequence: CDR1 MNHNY, CDR2 SVGAGI (reference sequence). The CDR3 has 14 residues. CDR3 amino acids: CASSYLVAGDEQYF. CDR3 in DNA: TGTGCCAGCAGTTACTTGGTAGCGGGGGACGAGCAGTACTTC.

Comment on this clone: Relative to the germline gene, one junction end is altered; a read error may explain this. V usage is TRBV2 and J usage is TRBJ2-2; tentative D call: TRBD1 (6 bases). CDR1 and CDR2 (germline): SNHLY, FYNNEI. This CDR3 is 16 amino acids long. The CDR3 here is CVSSEGRGIDTGELFF. In DNA form, the CDR3 reads TGTGTCAGCAGTGAGGGCAGGGGCATAGACACCGGGGAGCTGTTTTTT. Using reference TRBV2 and TRBJ2-2 for the parts outside the CDR3, the full variable domain is EPEVTQTPSHQVTQMGQEVILRCVPISNHLYFYWYRQILGQKVEFLVSFYNNEISEKSEIFDDQFSVERPDGSNFTLKIRSTKLEDSAMYFCVSSEGRGIDTGELFFGEGSRLTVL.

This clone has just a few counts. The chain couples TRBV6-5 to TRBJ1-1; 9 bases are a match to TRBD1. V shed 6 bases and J 12 bases; nucleotides not matched to a gene: 8. Germline CDR1 is MNHEY and CDR2 is SVGAGI. This CDR3 is built from 12 residues. CDR3 region: CASSPGQGRTFF. DNA for the CDR3: TGTGCCAGCAGCCCGGGACAGGGTCGTACTTTCTTT.